This TCR beta chain was captured by sequencing in a study of blood T cell repertoires in COVID-19. Clones were read by immunoSEQ multiplex PCR, and TCRdb kept only the in-frame ones, dropping some. The table records roughly 380,000 clones, approximately 91% of them present only once. The source material was peripheral blood. The clonotype originates from a woman aged 40 to 55 with COVID-19, enrolled during active disease.

The DNA for the CDR3 is TGCGCCAGCAGCTTCGAACTAGCGGGAGGGAATGAGCAGTTCTTC. Amino acids: CASSFELAGGNEQFF. The V and J genes are TRBV5-1 and TRBJ2-1; the match to TRBD2 covers 13 bases. Germline CDR1 reads SGHRS; CDR2 reads YFSETQ. V was pared by 2 bases and J by 7 bases, with 3 bases of the junction left unmatched. The CDR3 sequence is 15 residues long.